These 21 T cell receptor beta chains came from one sample sequenced in a study of cytomegalovirus exposure and HLA in healthy donors. The study ran its PCR with 60 Vbeta and 13 Jbeta primers. Using immunoSEQ multiplex PCR, the repertoire was profiled, and TCRdb retains in-frame clones only, with some absent. The sample contains some 65,000 clones, less than 75% of which appear only once. Sequencing was carried out using PBMCs. These receptors were obtained from a man aged 45-60 years in good health and CMV-seropositive.

The chain combines TRBV7-8 with TRBJ1-2; possibly TRBD1 for D (5 bases). The CDR3 covers 13 residues. Trimming cost V 5 bases and J 2 bases, with 9 bases left between them. Germline loops: CDR1 SGHVS, CDR2 FQNEAQ. CDR3 sequence reads: CASSVTENYGYTF. CDR3 nucleotides: TGTGCCAGCAGCGTGACAGAGAACTATGGCTACACCTTC.

J is TRBJ2-6 and V is TRBV7-9; the D is unclear. This CDR3 region has 13 residues. Trimming shortened V by 3 bases and J by 3 bases, and 3 bases separated the two germline ends. CDR1 is SEHNR, CDR2 FQNEAQ, per germline (reference sequence). The CDR3 coding sequence is TGTGCCAGCAGCTTCGGTGGGGCCAACGTCCTGACTTTC. It is translated as CASSFGGANVLTF. The complete variable domain, with remaining parts taken from reference TRBV7-9 and TRBJ2-6, reads DTGVSQNPRHKITKRGQNVTFRCDPISEHNRLYWYRQTLGQGPEFLTYFQNEAQLEKSRLLSDRFSAERPKGSFSTLEIQRTEQGDSAMYLCASSFGGANVLTFGAGSRLTVL.

The chain uses TRBV7-2 and TRBJ2-5; D might be TRBD2 (7 bases). CDR1 and CDR2 (germline): SGHTA, FQGNSA. Trimming pared 3 bases from V and 4 bases from J, leaving 15 bases between. This CDR3 spans 15 amino acids. In DNA form, the CDR3 reads TGTGCCAGCAGCTTTTCTGGGGGGGCAGGAGAGACCCAGTACTTC. Amino acid sequence: CASSFSGGAGETQYF.

The genes are TRBV6-5 and TRBJ1-3; perhaps TRBD1 as D (5 bases). Trimming cost V 7 bases and J 0 bases, with 10 bases left between them. Germline V gene lookup returns CDR1 MNHEY and CDR2 SVGAGI. The CDR3 spans 14 residues. The CDR3 sequence is CASKEGSSGNTIYF. The CDR3 DNA reads as TGTGCCAGCAAGGAGGGGAGCTCTGGAAACACCATATATTTT.

This chain connects TRBV28 to TRBJ2-3; 13 nucleotides line up with TRBD2. Germline V gene sequence: CDR1 MDHEN, CDR2 SYDVKM. J lost 6 bases, V lost 7 bases, and 16 bases had no gene match. This CDR3 contains 18 residues. The CDR3 bases are TGTGCCAGCACACCGAACCCCCAACTAGCGGGAGGGCCGGATACGCAGTATTTT. Translated, it gives CASTPNPQLAGGPDTQYF.

This clone has a single count. The V and J genes are TRBV9 and TRBJ2-5; D not certain. This CDR3 comprises 13 residues. CDR1 is SGDLS and CDR2 is YYNGEE in the germline V gene. V gave up 3 bases and J gave up 8 bases, with 14 bases separating them. CDR3 sequence: CASSATPHSTQYF. CDR3 nucleotides: TGTGCCAGCAGCGCCACACCGCATTCAACCCAGTACTTC.

This chain uses TRBV7-8 with TRBJ1-5; 9 bases line up with TRBD1. CDR3 length: 15 amino acids. The ends lost 2 bases at V and 6 bases at J; junction bases unmatched: 5. Germline loops: CDR1 SGHVS, CDR2 FQNEAQ. The CDR3 sequence is CASSLRRDRVQPQHF. The CDR3 nucleotides read TGTGCCAGCAGCTTACGTCGGGACAGGGTTCAGCCCCAGCATTTT.

The V gene is TRBV2, the J gene TRBJ1-1, with 9 bases lining up with TRBD1. This CDR3 is 16 amino acids long. The germline V gene encodes CDR1 SNHLY and CDR2 FYNNEI. Trimming removed 6 bases from V and 0 bases from J; junction bases left unmatched: 8. This CDR3 reads CASRSPGTGMNTEAFF. The CDR3 bases are TGTGCCAGCAGGTCCCCCGGGACAGGGATGAACACTGAAGCTTTCTTT.

The chain employs TRBV6-5 and TRBJ2-1; 12 nucleotides line up with TRBD2. The CDR3 runs to 14 residues. Germline CDR1 MNHEY, CDR2 SVGAGI. Trimming cost V 6 bases and J 10 bases; bases outside gene matches: 7. The CDR3 loop reads CASRVGLAGLEQFF. The CDR3 DNA follows: TGTGCCAGCAGGGTAGGACTAGCGGGGTTAGAGCAGTTCTTC.

The chain has TRBV9 and TRBJ2-3; 8 bases map to TRBD2. Germline CDR1 SGDLS, CDR2 YYNGEE. The CDR3 sequence is 15 residues long. The V gene end was trimmed by 0 bases and the J gene end by 1 base; junction bases not matched to a gene: 1. The CDR3 bases are TGTGCCAGCAGCGTAGAAGCGGGAGGCACAGATACGCAGTATTTT. This encodes CASSVEAGGTDTQYF.

CDR3 nucleotide sequence: TGTGCCAGCAGCCCAGCCACCCCGGGGGACACTGAAGCTTTCTTT. Protein product: CASSPATPGDTEAFF. The gene calls are TRBV7-7 and TRBJ1-1; maybe TRBD1 (5 bases). The CDR3 has 15 residues. V was pared by 5 bases and J by 3 bases, with 16 bases between. Germline assignment: CDR1 SSHAT and CDR2 FNYEAQ (reference sequence).

V and J are TRBV15 and TRBJ1-2; tentative D call: TRBD1 (5 bases). The CDR3 contains 13 residues. In germline, CDR1 is LNHNV, CDR2 YYDKDF (reference sequence). V was pared by 7 bases and J by 8 bases, with 17 bases between. CDR3 sequence: CATIPFGGGGYTF. DNA of the CDR3: TGTGCCACCATCCCCTTTGGGGGAGGCGGCTACACCTTC.

This clone came up a few times. This rearrangement joins TRBV7-9 to TRBJ1-2; the match to TRBD1 covers 7 bases. J was trimmed by 2 bases and V by 5 bases; bases with no gene match: 5. Germline V gene sequence: CDR1 SEHNR, CDR2 FQNEAQ (reference sequence). The CDR3 has 14 residues. CDR3 sequence reads: CASSPRDSNYGYTF. The CDR3 bases are TGTGCCAGCAGCCCGAGGGACAGCAACTATGGCTACACCTTC.

The V call is TRBV6-5, the J call TRBJ2-2; D not certain. CDR1 is MNHEY and CDR2 is SVGAGI in the germline V gene. This CDR3 has 14 residues. V lost 10 bases to trimming and J lost 0 bases, with 12 bases between them. As DNA, the CDR3 is TGTGCCACCTTCCGGTTCTCGAACACCGGGGAGCTGTTTTTT. Translated, it gives CATFRFSNTGELFF.

The chain links TRBV5-4 to TRBJ2-7; tentative D call: TRBD2 (6 bases). CDR1 is SGHNT, CDR2 YYREEE, per germline (reference sequence). With 4 bases removed from V and 0 bases from J, the gap between germline ends came to 14 bases. The CDR3 contains 15 residues. For the CDR3, the DNA is TGTGCCAGCAGCCGGAGGGACTTCAGCTCCTACGAGCAGTACTTC. This sequence encodes CASSRRDFSSYEQYF. Full variable domain (missing parts from reference TRBV5-4 and TRBJ2-7): ETGVTQSPTHLIKTRGQQVTLRCSSQSGHNTVSWYQQALGQGPQFIFQYYREEENGRGNFPPRFSGLQFPNYSSELNVNALELDDSALYLCASSRRDFSSYEQYFGPGTRLTVT.

The CDR3 spells CASRKPTGGVRSYEQYF. CDR3 sequence (DNA): TGTGCCAGCAGAAAACCGACAGGGGGCGTACGCTCCTACGAGCAGTACTTC. The genes are TRBV28 and TRBJ2-7; TRBD1 aligns across 10 bases. This CDR3 comprises 17 residues. Germline V gene sequence: CDR1 MDHEN, CDR2 SYDVKM. The junction had 11 bases not matched to a gene; V was cut back by 6 bases and J by 0 bases.

This clone has a handful of counts. A read error may produce the germline difference seen at one junction end. The chain has TRBV5-1 and TRBJ2-7, with unresolved D. This CDR3 is 14 amino acids long. CDR1 and CDR2 from the germline V gene are SGHRS and YFSETQ. The CDR3 DNA is TGCGCCAGCGGCTTGGTAGTGTCTTCCTACGAGCAGTACTTC. Its translation: CASGLVVSSYEQYF. Drawing the rest from reference TRBV5-1 and TRBJ2-7, the complete variable domain is KAGVTQTPRYLIKTRGQQVTLSCSPISGHRSVSWYQQTPGQGLQFLFEYFSETQRNKGNFPGRFSGRQFSNSRSEMNVSTLELGDSALYLCASGLVVSSYEQYFGPGTRLTVT.

The rearrangement joins TRBV2 to TRBJ2-5, with D possibly TRBD1 on 6 matching bases. The CDR3 totals 11 residues. CDR1 is SNHLY and CDR2 is FYNNEI in the germline V gene. Trimming pared 4 bases from V and 7 bases from J, leaving 7 bases between. The CDR3 protein is CASSAQGTQYF. The CDR3 DNA follows: TGTGCCAGCAGTGCACAGGGGACCCAGTACTTC. Full variable domain (remainder filled in from reference TRBV2 and TRBJ2-5): EPEVTQTPSHQVTQMGQEVILRCVPISNHLYFYWYRQILGQKVEFLVSFYNNEISEKSEIFDDQFSVERPDGSNFTLKIRSTKLEDSAMYFCASSAQGTQYFGPGTRLLVL.

This chain links TRBV27 with TRBJ1-5; weak D call: TRBD1 (6 bases). CDR3 size: 13 residues. Germline loops: CDR1 MNHEY, CDR2 SMNVEV (reference sequence). With 2 bases removed from V and 7 bases from J, the gap between germline ends came to 9 bases. The CDR3 protein is CASSLGGHQPQHF. CDR3 sequence (DNA): TGTGCCAGCAGTTTAGGGGGACACCAGCCCCAGCATTTT.

The gene calls are TRBV5-1 and TRBJ1-1; 8 bases are shared with TRBD1. The CDR3 spans 13 residues. Germline V CDR1 and CDR2: SGHRS, YFSETQ. J lost 10 bases, V lost 4 bases, and 9 bases had no gene match. The CDR3 sequence: CASSGDVGQGAFF. The CDR3 DNA reads as TGCGCCAGCAGCGGAGATGTCGGACAGGGAGCTTTCTTT.

Here the CDR3 reads CSVGTGVGANVLTF. For the CDR3, the DNA is TGCAGCGTCGGAACGGGGGTTGGGGCCAACGTCCTGACTTTC. V usage is TRBV29-1 and J usage is TRBJ2-6; the D gene is possibly TRBD2 (6 bases). This CDR3 contains 14 residues. Germline CDR1 and CDR2: SQVTM and ANQGSEA. Trimming stripped 6 bases from V and 3 bases from J, with 12 bases between.